This TCR beta chain was identified during a study of tumor-infiltrating lymphocytes in primary liver carcinoma. Whole-study context: Each of the growths was stage T1-T3 N0M0, extending roughly 4.2 to 11 cm across. Broader study findings: Tumor-adjacent and tumor-blood pairs overlapped less than tumor region pairs did.

For each extraction, RNA and DNA were obtained together from around 18-30 mg of unsorted bulk tissue. Donors underwent surgery for histopathologically diagnosed primary liver carcinoma. V was trimmed by 4 bases and J by 2 bases, leaving 22 bases between them. The CDR3 has 17 residues. Germline-derived CDR1 and CDR2 are SGHKS and YYEKEE (reference sequence). At least ten counts were recorded for this clonotype. The antigen is undetermined. Researchers generated TCR beta cDNA from roughly 510 ng of total RNA, relying on a constant-region primer. A slightly modified ARM-PCR protocol with three nested multiplex PCR rounds produced these TCR beta libraries. In the first two PCR rounds, TRBV1-TRBV30 forward primers were paired with a C-beta reverse primer, and each round lasted roughly 10 cycles. Each CDR3 protein gets one entry after TCRdb re-called the multiplex PCR reads with MiXCR. The data hold fewer than 75,000 distinct CDR3 sequences, with roughly 70% observed a single time.

This clonotype originated in a middle-aged man with primary liver carcinoma and hepatitis B virus infection. The V gene is TRBV5-5, the J gene TRBJ2-7; D might be TRBD1 or TRBD2, each matching 7 bases. The sequencing input was liver tumor tissue from sampling region 2. The subset here: tumor region T2, inferior pole. The CDR3 reads CASSLTGQPSGAYEQYF. CDR3 bases: TGTGCCAGCAGCCTTACGGGACAGCCGAGCGGGGCCTACGAGCAGTACTTC.